The clone carrying this T cell receptor beta chain was observed many times. The target antigen is unknown. Unique molecular identifiers were incorporated during preparation of the TCRbeta library. TCRdb processed the PCR reads anew with MiXCR; each CDR3 protein has one entry. The profile shows about 300,000 distinct CDR3 sequences, 7.5% to 9% of them singletons. The sample belongs to a study of T-cell reconstitution after alpha-beta-depleted transplantation in children. Trimming cost V 3 bases and J 0 bases, with 9 bases left between them. The CDR3 is made up of 15 amino acids. Overall study findings and caveats: There were reportedly several hundred expanded graft clones from which alpha-beta T cells came about two months after transplant. At the one-year point after transplant, T-cell counts and TCRbeta diversity were found to come mostly from T cells that had been newly produced.

This chain connects TRBV12-3 or TRBV12-4 to TRBJ1-5, with D maybe TRBD1 (5 bases). The sequence was collected from a female patient aged 2-9 years who had a stem cell transplant for Fanconi anemia, so the T cells may come from the graft donor. The starting material was peripheral blood, obtained 360 days after TCRalphabeta/CD19-depleted stem cell transplant. CDR3 coding DNA: TGTGCCAGCAGTTTGGGAGGACATAGCAATCAGCCCCAGCATTTT. Its translation: CASSLGGHSNQPQHF.